The clone carrying this TCR beta chain was counted at least ten times. Its matching antigen is unknown. Time point denoted: persistent/refractory GD, antithyroid drugs over 5 years with positive TRAb. With RNA extracted from PBMCs as input, the TCR library was made. This entry belongs to a study of regulatory T cells in long-lasting Graves disease. Study-wide results and caveats: Persistent Graves' patients showed less TCR diversity than newly diagnosed ones.

Sequencing libraries for TCR beta were prepared with iRepertoire HTBI primers and Arm-PCR of CDR3 regions. TCRdb itself ran the multiplex PCR reads through MiXCR, one entry per CDR3 protein. The profile shows roughly 490,000 distinct CDR3 sequences, approximately 22% of them singletons. The source was peripheral blood mononuclear cells (PBMCs), collected when the disease was refractory, from a patient treated with antithyroid drugs. This TCR derives from a female donor with Graves disease.

The chain's CDR3 is CASSRAPSLGKLFF. DNA of the CDR3: TGTGCCAGCAGTCGCGCCCCATCCTTGGGAAAACTGTTTTTT. This sequence joins TRBV28 and TRBJ1-4; D is unclear. Germline V gives CDR1 MDHEN, CDR2 SYDVKM. V lost 5 bases and J lost 10, with 17 bases in between. This CDR3 region has 14 residues. Looking up the rest from reference TRBV28 and TRBJ1-4 gives the full variable domain: DVKVTQSSRYLVKRTGEKVFLECVQDMDHENMFWYRQDPGLGLRLIYFSYDVKMKEKGDIPEGYSVSREKKERFSLILESASTNQTSMYLCASSRAPSLGKLFFGSGTQLSVL.